A selection of T cell receptor beta chains follows, all from one sample in a study of Ad26.COV2.S vaccination and SARS-CoV-2 variants. The data were produced by immunoSEQ multiplex PCR, yet TCRdb's version contains in-frame clones alone and is incomplete. This table has 450,000 to 550,000 clones, roughly nine tenths appearing once. Sequencing was performed on peripheral blood, taken in a trial of Ad26.COV2.S vaccine versus placebo. Every receptor here comes from a person between 18 and 65 years old who received the Ad26.COV2.S COVID-19 vaccine or a placebo. Both conserved end residues are part of each CDR3. Each record gives: J gene, V gene, clone size, D gene, CDR3 DNA, CDR3 protein. A D gene is named only where the DNA matches it firmly. Rows may omit the clone size; those that give it use once, few, many or a size class.

>TRBJ2-2|TRBV6-5|NA|NA
TGTGCCAGCAACCAACTAGGGACCGGGGAGCTGTTTTTT
CASNQLGTGELFF
>TRBJ1-2|TRBV7-2|NA|TRBD1
TGTGCCAGCAGCCCACCCGGACAGGACTATGGCTACACCTTC
CASSPPGQDYGYTF
>TRBJ2-7|TRBV7-2|NA|NA
TGTGCCAGCAGCTTAATCAATCCGGGGGCGAGCGAGCAGTACTTC
CASSLINPGASEQYF
>TRBJ2-7|TRBV2|NA|TRBD1
TGTGCCAGCAGTGTCGGGACAGGGGTATACGAGCAGTACTTC
CASSVGTGVYEQYF
>TRBJ2-5|TRBV24-1|NA|TRBD2
TGTGCCACCAGTGAGGCGGGGGGGACGTCAGAGACCCAGTACTTC
CATSEAGGTSETQYF
>TRBJ1-1|TRBV27|once|TRBD1
TGTGCCAGCAGTGTACTACAGGGGGCGCGGTCTAAAGCTTTCTTT
CASSVLQGARSKAFF
>TRBJ1-2|TRBV27|NA|NA
TGTGCCAGCAGTCTCAAACCGACAGCTCCTTATGGCTACACCTTC
CASSLKPTAPYGYTF
>TRBJ1-4|TRBV7-2|once|NA
TGTGCCAGCAGCTTAGACAGGGTCTATGAAAAACTGTTTTTT
CASSLDRVYEKLFF
>TRBJ2-2|TRBV13|NA|NA
TGTGCCAGCTGGGGGAGCGGCTTAACCGGGGAGCTGTTTTTT
CASWGSGLTGELFF
>TRBJ1-2|TRBV11-2|NA|NA
TGTGCCAGCAGCCAAGGGCCTTCCTACTATGGCTACACCTTC
CASSQGPSYYGYTF
>TRBJ1-2|TRBV3-1/TRBV3-2|NA|TRBD1
TGTGCCAGCAGCCAAGTGTGGGACAGGGGTAACTATGGCTACACCTTC
CASSQVWDRGNYGYTF
>TRBJ2-1|TRBV5-1|NA|NA
TGCGCCAGCAGCTCCTACAATGAGCAGTTCTTC
CASSSYNEQFF
>TRBJ2-1|TRBV5-8|NA|NA
TGTGCCAGCAGTACCACGGGAGAGGCGTACAATGAGCAGTTCTTC
CASSTTGEAYNEQFF
>TRBJ2-1|TRBV7-2|NA|NA
TGTGCCAGCAGCCCGACAGCCTACAATGAGCAGTTCTTC
CASSPTAYNEQFF
>TRBJ2-2|TRBV5-1|NA|TRBD1
TGCGCCAGCAGCCTACGACAGGGTAGTATCCAGTTTTCGAACACCGGGGAGCTGTTTTTT
CASSLRQGSIQFSNTGELFF
>TRBJ1-4|TRBV7-2|NA|NA
TGTGCCAGCAGCTTAGACATGTTTGAAAAACTGTTTTTT
CASSLDMFEKLFF
>TRBJ2-7|TRBV7-9|once|NA
TGTGCCACTCTAACCCCAGGACTTGGGGAGCAGTACTTC
CATLTPGLGEQYF
>TRBJ2-3|TRBV5-4|once|NA
TGTGCCAGCTTCGGGGTTCCAGGGCTTACAGATACGCAGTATTTT
CASFGVPGLTDTQYF
>TRBJ1-2|TRBV2|NA|TRBD1
TGTGCCAGCACCGCCGGGACAGGGGACTATGGCTACACCTTC
CASTAGTGDYGYTF
>TRBJ2-7|TRBV7-2|NA|NA
TGTGCCAGCAGCTTAGGGGTGGGGACCCAGCAGTACTTC
CASSLGVGTQQYF
>TRBJ1-4|TRBV19|NA|TRBD1
TGTGCCAGTAGTACCGCCTGGGGCAGGGGGCCAGGGGCAACTAATGAAAAACTGTTTTTT
CASSTAWGRGPGATNEKLFF
>TRBJ1-1|TRBV18|NA|TRBD1
TGTGCCAGCTCGGGTCAAGGACAGGGGAGCACTGAAGCTTTCTTT
CASSGQGQGSTEAFF
>TRBJ1-3|TRBV9|NA|NA
TGTGCCAGCAGCGTAGGAGGGGGACGAAACACCATATATTTT
CASSVGGGRNTIYF
>TRBJ1-6|TRBV6-2/TRBV6-3|NA|TRBD1
TGTGCCAGCAGTTACTCCGGGACAGTGTCCTATAATTCACCCCTCCACTTT
CASSYSGTVSYNSPLHF
>TRBJ1-5|TRBV20-1|NA|NA
TGCAGTGCTAGTAACAGGGTAAATCAGCCCCAGCATTTT
CSASNRVNQPQHF
>TRBJ2-3|TRBV5-1|NA|NA
TGCGCCAGCAGCTCCCCGACAGATACGCAGTATTTT
CASSSPTDTQYF
>TRBJ2-3|TRBV20-1|NA|NA
TGCAGTGCTAGTACGGGATTGATTAGCACAGATACGCAGTATTTT
CSASTGLISTDTQYF
>TRBJ2-1|TRBV28|NA|TRBD1
TGTGCCAGCAGTGCGCTAGGCAGGGGGTACAATGAGCAGTTCTTC
CASSALGRGYNEQFF
>TRBJ1-3|TRBV3-1/TRBV3-2|NA|NA
TGTGCCAGCAGCCAAGTCGCCAGCGTGAGGAACACCATATATTTT
CASSQVASVRNTIYF
>TRBJ2-3|TRBV9|NA|TRBD1
TGTGCCAGCAGCGTTTGGCAGGGGGTAGCAGATACGCAGTATTTT
CASSVWQGVADTQYF
>TRBJ2-2|TRBV7-8|once|TRBD2
TGTGCCAGCAGCTTACTAGTGCGGGGGTCCACCGGGGAGCTGTTTTTT
CASSLLVRGSTGELFF
>TRBJ1-2|TRBV7-2|once|NA
TGTGCCAGCAGCTTAGACAGCTCCAAGGGATATGGCTACACCTTC
CASSLDSSKGYGYTF
>TRBJ2-3|TRBV18|NA|NA
TGTGCCAGCTCACCATTAAGTCACAGCACAGATACGCAGTATTTT
CASSPLSHSTDTQYF
>TRBJ2-1|TRBV7-7|NA|TRBD1
TGTGCTAGCAGCCCGCGGGACAGGGGGTACAATGAGCAGTTCTTC
CASSPRDRGYNEQFF
>TRBJ1-2|TRBV4-3|NA|NA
TGCGCCAGCAGCCAAGTCCAAGGAGGGGAGGATGGCTACACCTTC
CASSQVQGGEDGYTF
>TRBJ1-2|TRBV18|NA|NA
TGTGCCAGCTCCGAGCTTCGAAAACGGTATGGCTACACCTTC
CASSELRKRYGYTF
>TRBJ1-4|TRBV27|NA|NA
TGTGCCAGCAGATCCTCGCGATGGAAAAATGAAAAACTGTTTTTT
CASRSSRWKNEKLFF
>TRBJ2-7|TRBV5-1|NA|TRBD1
TGCGCCAGCAGGTTACAACAGGACAGGTGGGGCGAGCAGTACTTC
CASRLQQDRWGEQYF
>TRBJ1-4|TRBV2|once|NA
TGTGCCAGCAGTGAAACGAGGCAGTTGAGCGAAAAACTGTTTTTT
CASSETRQLSEKLFF
>TRBJ1-5|TRBV6-5|NA|NA
TGTGCCAGCAGCAGGGAGGGTTTTCAGCCCCAGCATTTT
CASSREGFQPQHF
>TRBJ2-7|TRBV10-3|NA|TRBD1
TGTGCCATCAGCAGGACAGGGACCTACGAGCAGTACTTC
CAISRTGTYEQYF
>TRBJ1-2|TRBV12-3/TRBV12-4|NA|NA
TGTGCCGTTGTAGTCCCCCATGGCTACACCTTC
CAVVVPHGYTF
>TRBJ2-1|TRBV4-1|NA|NA
TGCGCCAGCAGCCAAGTGGGAACCGGTGAGCAGTTCTTC
CASSQVGTGEQFF
>TRBJ1-5|TRBV27|few|TRBD1
TGTGCCAGCATGAAGAACAGGGGGGTTCAGCCCCAGCATTTT
CASMKNRGVQPQHF
>TRBJ1-1|TRBV4-3|NA|NA
TGCGCCAGCAGCCAAGACTTGCCGGGCGGAGTGAACACTGAAGCTTTCTTT
CASSQDLPGGVNTEAFF
>TRBJ1-4|TRBV29-1|NA|TRBD1
TGCAGCGCCTTAGACAGGGACGAAAAACTGTTTTTT
CSALDRDEKLFF